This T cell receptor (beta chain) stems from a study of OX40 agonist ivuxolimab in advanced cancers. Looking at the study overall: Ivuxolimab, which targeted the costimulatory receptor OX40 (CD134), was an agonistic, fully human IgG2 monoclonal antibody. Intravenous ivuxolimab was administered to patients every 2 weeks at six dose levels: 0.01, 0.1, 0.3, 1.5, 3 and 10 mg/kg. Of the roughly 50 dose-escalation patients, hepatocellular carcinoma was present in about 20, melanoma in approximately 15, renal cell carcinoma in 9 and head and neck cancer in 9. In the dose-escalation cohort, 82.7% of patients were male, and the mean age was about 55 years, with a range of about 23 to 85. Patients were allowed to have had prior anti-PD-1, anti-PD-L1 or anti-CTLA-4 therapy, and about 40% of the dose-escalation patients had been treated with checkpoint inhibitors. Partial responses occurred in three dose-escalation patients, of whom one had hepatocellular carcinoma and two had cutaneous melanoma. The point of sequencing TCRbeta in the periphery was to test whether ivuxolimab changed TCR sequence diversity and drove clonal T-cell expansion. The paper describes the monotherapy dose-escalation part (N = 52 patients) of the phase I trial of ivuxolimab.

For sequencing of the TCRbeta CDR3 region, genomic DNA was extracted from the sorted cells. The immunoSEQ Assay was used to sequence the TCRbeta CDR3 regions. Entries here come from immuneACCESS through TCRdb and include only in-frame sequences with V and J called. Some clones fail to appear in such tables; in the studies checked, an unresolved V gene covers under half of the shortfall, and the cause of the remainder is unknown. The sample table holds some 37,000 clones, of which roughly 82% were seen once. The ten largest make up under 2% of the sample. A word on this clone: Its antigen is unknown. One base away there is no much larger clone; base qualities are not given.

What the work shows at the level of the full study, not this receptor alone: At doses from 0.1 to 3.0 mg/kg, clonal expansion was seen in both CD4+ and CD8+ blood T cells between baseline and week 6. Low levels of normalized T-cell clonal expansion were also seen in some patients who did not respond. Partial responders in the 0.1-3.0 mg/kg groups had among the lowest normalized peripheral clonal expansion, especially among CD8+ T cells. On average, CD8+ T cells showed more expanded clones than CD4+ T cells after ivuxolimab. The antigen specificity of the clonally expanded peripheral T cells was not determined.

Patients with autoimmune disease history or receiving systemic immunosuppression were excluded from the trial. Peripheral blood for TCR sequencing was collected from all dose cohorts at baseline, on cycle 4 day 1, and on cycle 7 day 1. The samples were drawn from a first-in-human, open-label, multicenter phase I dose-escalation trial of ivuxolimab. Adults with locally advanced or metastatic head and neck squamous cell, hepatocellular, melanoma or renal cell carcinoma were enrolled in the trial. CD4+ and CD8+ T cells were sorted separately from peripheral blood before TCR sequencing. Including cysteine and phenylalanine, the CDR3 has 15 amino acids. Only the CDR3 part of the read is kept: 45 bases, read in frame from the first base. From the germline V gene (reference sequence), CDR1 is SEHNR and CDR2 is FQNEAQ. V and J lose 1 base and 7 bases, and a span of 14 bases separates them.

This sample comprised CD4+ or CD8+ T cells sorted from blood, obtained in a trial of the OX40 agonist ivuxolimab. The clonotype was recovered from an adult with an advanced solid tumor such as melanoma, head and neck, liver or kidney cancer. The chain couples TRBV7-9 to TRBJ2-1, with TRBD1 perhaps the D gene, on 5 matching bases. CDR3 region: CASSLDRSGPNEQFF. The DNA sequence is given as TGTGCCAGCAGCTTAGATAGGTCAGGGCCGAATGAGCAGTTCTTC.